This is a list of T cell receptor beta chains from one sample in a study of radiotherapy plus CTLA-4 blockade in lung cancer. Produced via immunoSEQ multiplex PCR; TCRdb's table is partial and in-frame only. The sample carries roughly 54,000 clones, roughly 84% recorded once. The source was peripheral blood, collected from a patient treated with radiotherapy plus ipilimumab. The receptor set was obtained from a human donor with non-small cell lung cancer who had a partial response to radiotherapy plus ipilimumab. Both conserved end residues are part of each CDR3. The D gene is left open where the match is weak. The listing skips clone size in some rows; elsewhere it reads once, few, many or a size class.

J: TRBJ2-5; size: .; D: .; V: TRBV29-1; DNA: TGCAGCGTTGTGATGGACAATGAAGAGACCCAGTACTTC; CDR3: CSVVMDNEETQYF
J: TRBJ1-4; size: .; D: .; V: TRBV7-9; DNA: TGTGCCAGCAGCTTAGAGGGGTTGAGTGAAAAACTGTTTTTT; CDR3: CASSLEGLSEKLFF
J: TRBJ2-5; size: few; D: .; V: TRBV25-1; DNA: TGTGCCAGCAGTGAAAACAGCAAAGAGACCCAGTACTTC; CDR3: CASSENSKETQYF
J: TRBJ2-7; size: .; D: .; V: TRBV7-6; DNA: TGTGCCAGCAGCACGGGCGCAGGGTGGGAAAAGGCCTACGAGCAGTACTTC; CDR3: CASSTGAGWEKAYEQYF
J: TRBJ1-2; size: .; D: TRBD1; V: TRBV19; DNA: TGTGCCAGTAGTAGGAGACAGGGATTGAGAAACTATGGCTACACCTTC; CDR3: CASSRRQGLRNYGYTF
J: TRBJ1-5; size: once; D: .; V: TRBV12-5; DNA: TGTGCTGGTGGTTATGAGGAGCAGCCCCAGCATTTT; CDR3: CAGGYEEQPQHF
J: TRBJ1-4; size: few; D: .; V: TRBV6-1; DNA: TGTGCCAGCAGTGAACAGCAGGCCGAAAAACTGTTTTTT; CDR3: CASSEQQAEKLFF
J: TRBJ2-2; size: .; D: .; V: TRBV10-3; DNA: TGTGCCATCACCCGGGACCCAGCGGGGAACACCGGGGAGCTGTTTTTT; CDR3: CAITRDPAGNTGELFF
J: TRBJ1-2; size: .; D: .; V: TRBV6-6; DNA: TGTGCCAGCAGCCTCCGGGGGTACTATGGCTACACCTTC; CDR3: CASSLRGYYGYTF
J: TRBJ2-2; size: .; D: TRBD1; V: TRBV10-3; DNA: TGTGCCATCGGAGAAGTGACAGGGGTGAACACCGGGGAGCTGTTTTTT; CDR3: CAIGEVTGVNTGELFF
J: TRBJ1-2; size: once; D: .; V: TRBV6-5; DNA: TGTGCCAGCAGTTACTCCGAGGGAGGGTTTCGGTATGGCTACACCTTC; CDR3: CASSYSEGGFRYGYTF
J: TRBJ1-3; size: .; D: .; V: TRBV29-1; DNA: TGCAGCGTTGTGACACAGGGTCAGTCCGGAAACACCATATATTTT; CDR3: CSVVTQGQSGNTIYF
J: TRBJ1-1; size: .; D: .; V: TRBV29-1; DNA: TGCAGCGTTGAGATACAGGGTTCTGAAGCTTTCTTT; CDR3: CSVEIQGSEAFF
J: TRBJ2-7; size: .; D: .; V: TRBV7-9; DNA: TGTGCCAGCAGCTTAGTGGGGAGCTCCTACGAGCAGTACTTC; CDR3: CASSLVGSSYEQYF
J: TRBJ1-1; size: .; D: TRBD1; V: TRBV9; DNA: TGTGCCAGCAGCGTAGAACCCAGGGGGCTTGAAGCTTTCTTT; CDR3: CASSVEPRGLEAFF
J: TRBJ1-2; size: .; D: TRBD1; V: TRBV5-1; DNA: TGCGCCAGCAGCACGACAGGGATAGACGGCTACACCTTC; CDR3: CASSTTGIDGYTF
J: TRBJ1-1; size: .; D: .; V: TRBV19; DNA: TGTGCCAGTAGTACTCTCAGGACAGTGAACACTGAAGCTTTCTTT; CDR3: CASSTLRTVNTEAFF
J: TRBJ2-1; size: .; D: TRBD2; V: TRBV9; DNA: TGTGCCAGCAGCGTAGTTACTAGCGGAGAGCAGTTCTTC; CDR3: CASSVVTSGEQFF
J: TRBJ1-1; size: .; D: .; V: TRBV30; DNA: TGTGCCTGGAGTGCTACAGCGAACACTGAAGCTTTCTTT; CDR3: CAWSATANTEAFF
J: TRBJ2-2; size: .; D: .; V: TRBV2; DNA: TGTGCCAGCAGTGAATCCCGGAACACCGGGGAGCTGTTTTTT; CDR3: CASSESRNTGELFF
J: TRBJ2-3; size: .; D: TRBD1; V: TRBV6-6; DNA: TGTGCCAGCAGTCCAGGGGGCTCAGATACGCAGTATTTT; CDR3: CASSPGGSDTQYF
J: TRBJ1-1; size: few; D: .; V: TRBV6-5; DNA: TGTGCCAGCAGTTACAACCCAGGGGCGAACACTGAAGCTTTCTTT; CDR3: CASSYNPGANTEAFF
J: TRBJ2-2; size: .; D: TRBD1; V: TRBV9; DNA: TGTGCCAGCAGCAGTACGACCTTAGGGACAGCGAACACCGGGGAGCTGTTTTTT; CDR3: CASSSTTLGTANTGELFF
J: TRBJ2-7; size: .; D: TRBD1; V: TRBV6-1; DNA: TGTGCCAGCAATCACGGACAGGGGCAGTACGAGCAGTACTTC; CDR3: CASNHGQGQYEQYF
J: TRBJ1-5; size: few; D: TRBD1; V: TRBV18; DNA: TGTGCCAGCTCACCGGGGACAGGGGCCAATCAGCCCCAGCATTTT; CDR3: CASSPGTGANQPQHF
J: TRBJ2-4; size: .; D: .; V: TRBV28; DNA: TGTGCCAGCAGGGTATTCAGCGTCCCGCTAGCCAAAAACATTCAGTACTTC; CDR3: CASRVFSVPLAKNIQYF
J: TRBJ2-2; size: .; D: TRBD1; V: TRBV18; DNA: TGTGCCAGCTCACCAGATTACAGGGGCACCGGGGAGCTGTTTTTT; CDR3: CASSPDYRGTGELFF
J: TRBJ2-3; size: .; D: TRBD1; V: TRBV29-1; DNA: TGCAGCGTTGAACGGCCAGGGGGCGTAGATACGCAGTATTTT; CDR3: CSVERPGGVDTQYF
J: TRBJ1-6; size: .; D: TRBD1; V: TRBV7-9; DNA: TGTGCCAGCAGCCTCAGACAGGGTACGGGCAATTCACCCCTCCACTTT; CDR3: CASSLRQGTGNSPLHF
J: TRBJ1-4; size: .; D: TRBD1; V: TRBV28; DNA: TGTGCCAGCAGTACCGACAGGGATGAAAAACTGTTTTTT; CDR3: CASSTDRDEKLFF